Following are 17 T cell receptor beta chains from one sample sequenced in a study of identical twins (dated by TCRdb to the mid-2010s). Libraries were made using 5' RACE. TCRdb names Illumina HiSeq 2000 as the instrument used. TCRdb itself trimmed the public reads at Q25 with fastp, ran MiXCR and retained productive beta chains. Here each entry gathers all rows of one CDR3 protein and keeps the most common genes and DNA. For this sample there are 450,000 or so distinct CDR3 sequences; roughly 20% appear just once. The top ten clones comprise roughly 12% of the sample. Sequencing was performed on naive T cells sorted from blood. The sample's cell subset or site label, in plain terms: cells isolated with a human naive T-cell isolation kit. The receptors here all came from a man in his forties or fifties in good health.

This clonotype was observed many times. The J gene is TRBJ1-2, the V gene TRBV20-1; D possibly corresponds to TRBD1 (5 bases). The CDR3 has 13 residues. Trimming removed 2 bases from V and 4 bases from J, with 11 bases in between. Per the germline V gene, CDR1 is DFQATT and CDR2 is SNEGSKA (reference sequence). CDR3 residues: CSARTTAGYGYTF. In DNA, the CDR3 is TGCAGTGCTAGAACGACAGCAGGCTATGGCTACACCTTC.

This clonotype was picked up many times. CDR3 in amino acids: CASSPGLAGGEQYF. In DNA, the CDR3 is TGTGCCAGCAGCCCCGGACTAGCGGGAGGCGAGCAGTACTTC. J is TRBJ2-7 and V is TRBV12-3 or TRBV12-4, with TRBD2 identical over 14 bases. With V trimmed by 6 bases and J by 6 bases, 4 bases remained unmatched. The CDR3 consists of 14 residues.

The chain is built from TRBV5-1 and TRBJ1-2; maybe TRBD1 (5 bases). Trimming cost V 5 bases and J 1 base, with 12 bases left between them. Germline CDR1 SGHRS, CDR2 YFSETQ. This CDR3 region has 14 residues. This CDR3 is CASSIGGDNYGYTF. The CDR3 DNA reads TGCGCCAGCAGTATTGGGGGGGATAACTATGGCTACACCTTC.

This clonotype was detected a few times. V and J are TRBV27 and TRBJ2-6; D gene uncertain. The germline gives CDR1 MNHEY, CDR2 SMNVEV (reference sequence). V gave up 5 bases and J gave up 0 bases, with 14 bases separating them. The CDR3 spans 17 residues. The CDR3 is CASSPPLSDSGANVLTF. DNA of the CDR3: TGTGCCAGCAGTCCCCCACTGTCAGACTCTGGGGCCAACGTCCTGACTTTC.

This rearrangement joins TRBV25-1 to TRBJ1-4; 9 positions agree with TRBD1. The CDR3 has 16 residues. Germline values: CDR1 MGHDK, CDR2 SYGVNS. The V gene end was trimmed by 3 bases and the J gene end by 10 bases; junction bases not matched to a gene: 12. The CDR3 bases are TGTGCCAGCAGTGACTTAGGACCGGGACAGGGAGGAAAACTGTTTTTT. Translated: CASSDLGPGQGGKLFF.

This clonotype has only a few counts. V usage is TRBV19 and J usage is TRBJ1-1, with 7 bases identical to TRBD1. Germline values: CDR1 LNHDA, CDR2 SQIVND (reference sequence). With 5 bases clipped from V and 2 bases from J, the junction kept 11 bases outside the gene matches. The CDR3 extends over 16 amino acids. The CDR3 loop reads CASSPIGDSTNTEAFF. The CDR3 nucleotides are TGTGCCAGTAGTCCAATAGGGGACAGTACTAACACTGAAGCTTTCTTT. Full variable domain (outside the CDR3, taken from reference TRBV19 and TRBJ1-1): DGGITQSPKYLFRKEGQNVTLSCEQNLNHDAMYWYRQDPGQGLRLIYYSQIVNDFQKGDIAEGYSVSREKKESFPLTVTSAQKNPTAFYLCASSPIGDSTNTEAFFGQGTRLTVV.

This clonotype was detected ten times or more. The chain has TRBV13 and TRBJ2-3, with 8 bases lining up with TRBD1. There are 13 residues in the CDR3. V dropped 5 bases and J dropped 14; count of bases not matched to a gene: 12. Germline values: CDR1 PRHDT, CDR2 FYEKMQ (reference sequence). The CDR3 sequence is CASSAFKDRAGYF. The DNA for the CDR3 is TGTGCCAGCAGCGCCTTTAAGGACAGGGCAGGGTATTTT.

There are a few counts of this clonotype. V gene TRBV20-1 combines with J gene TRBJ1-3; 7 bases match TRBD1. The CDR3 is 13 residues long. J gave up 2 bases and V 5 bases, and 3 bases lay outside the gene matches. Germline V gene data show CDR1 as DFQATT and CDR2 as SNEGSKA (reference sequence). The CDR3 nucleotides read TGCAGTGCTGCGACAGGGACTGGAAACACCATATATTTT. Its protein is CSAATGTGNTIYF.

This clonotype was observed at least ten times. The chain employs TRBV29-1 and TRBJ2-1, with D perhaps matching TRBD2 (6 bases). The CDR3 totals 13 residues. V was clipped by 6 bases and J by 4 bases, with 13 bases between them. Germline CDR1 SQVTM, CDR2 ANQGSEA. CDR3 in DNA: TGCAGCGTCGCCGGGACTCTGTACAATGAGCAGTTCTTC. It codes for CSVAGTLYNEQFF.

The rearrangement uses TRBV11-2 and TRBJ2-1; maybe TRBD2 (6 bases). Trimming removed 0 bases from V and 8 bases from J, with 14 bases in between. The germline gives CDR1 SGHAT, CDR2 FQNNGV. This CDR3 is 15 amino acids long. The CDR3 DNA follows: TGTGCCAGCAGCTTAGACAGACTAGTGAAGGATGAGCAGTTCTTC. It is translated as CASSLDRLVKDEQFF.

The rearrangement joins TRBV12-3 or TRBV12-4 to TRBJ1-6; D not certain. Trimming stripped 3 bases from V and 10 bases from J, with 7 bases between. There are 12 residues in the CDR3. The CDR3 is CASSLSKSPLHF. In nucleotides, the CDR3 is TGTGCCAGCAGTTTGTCCAAATCACCCCTCCACTTT.

This clonotype turned up a few times. The chain employs TRBV7-8 and TRBJ2-7, with 7 bases matching TRBD1. This CDR3 spans 16 amino acids. Per the germline V gene, CDR1 is SGHVS and CDR2 is FQNEAQ. Trimming took 5 bases from V and 2 from J; bases not matched to a gene: 12. The CDR3 spells CASSRITRTGTYEQYF. As DNA, the CDR3 is TGTGCCAGCAGCCGTATAACCAGGACAGGTACCTACGAGCAGTACTTC.

The rearrangement joins TRBV6-2 or TRBV6-3 to TRBJ2-2; 8 bases agree with TRBD1. Germline V lookup: CDR1 MNHEY, CDR2 SVGEGT. V was clipped by 6 bases and J by 4 bases; unmatched bases: 13. The CDR3 has 17 residues. CDR3 in DNA: TGTGCCAGCAGCTCCTCCGTGCGGACAGGGCGCACCGGGGAGCTGTTTTTT. It codes for CASSSSVRTGRTGELFF.

This rearrangement joins TRBV4-3 to TRBJ2-7; 8 bases match TRBD1. Germline CDR1 LGHNA, CDR2 YSLEER. The ends lost 2 bases at V and 5 bases at J; junction bases unmatched: 5. The CDR3 totals 14 residues. The CDR3 region has the DNA TGCGCCAGCAGCCAAACTCTGGACAGGGACGAGCAGTACTTC. Translating it yields CASSQTLDRDEQYF.

The chain recombines TRBV2 with TRBJ2-7; D uncertain. Germline lookup yields CDR1 SNHLY and CDR2 FYNNEI. Trimming took 1 base from V and 7 from J, leaving 5 bases between them. There are 11 residues in the CDR3. The CDR3 DNA reads as TGTGCCAGCAGTGAAGGAGTAGAGCAGTACTTC. Residues: CASSEGVEQYF.

The sample holds a few counts of this clonotype. The chain links TRBV12-3 or TRBV12-4 to TRBJ2-7; D may correspond to TRBD1 or TRBD2 (5 bases each). The germline V and J ends were trimmed by 1 base and 2 bases, with 12 bases remaining between them. The CDR3 is 15 residues long. This CDR3 is CASSLGRGETYEQYF. DNA for the CDR3: TGTGCCAGCAGTTTAGGCCGAGGGGAGACCTACGAGCAGTACTTC.

This clonotype turned up a few times. For the CDR3, the DNA is TGTGCCATCGGACAGGTCCCCAATGAGCAGTTCTTC. This codes for CAIGQVPNEQFF. The J gene is TRBJ2-1, the V gene TRBV6-2 or TRBV6-3; 7 nucleotides match TRBD1. With V trimmed by 10 bases and J by 6 bases, 6 bases remained unmatched. CDR1 MNHEY and CDR2 SVGEGT come from the germline V gene. The CDR3 has 12 residues.